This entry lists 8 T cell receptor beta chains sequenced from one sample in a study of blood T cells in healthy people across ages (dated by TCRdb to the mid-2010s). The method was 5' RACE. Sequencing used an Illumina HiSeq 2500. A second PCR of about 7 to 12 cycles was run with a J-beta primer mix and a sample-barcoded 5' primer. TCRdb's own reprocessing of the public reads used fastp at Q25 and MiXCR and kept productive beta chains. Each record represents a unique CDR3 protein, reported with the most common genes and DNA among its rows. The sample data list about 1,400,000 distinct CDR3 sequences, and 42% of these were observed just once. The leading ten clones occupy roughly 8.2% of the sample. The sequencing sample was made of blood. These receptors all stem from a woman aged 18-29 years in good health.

The CDR3 DNA sequence: TGTGCCAGCAGCGTACCTGGACTAGCGGGGGGGCCGGTGGAGCTGTTTTTT. Protein: CASSVPGLAGGPVELFF. This rearrangement joins TRBV9 to TRBJ2-2, with 15 bases lining up with TRBD2. After removal of 1 base from V and 10 bases from J, the junction contained 8 bases not matched to a gene. CDR3 length equals 17 residues. The germline gives CDR1 SGDLS, CDR2 YYNGEE.

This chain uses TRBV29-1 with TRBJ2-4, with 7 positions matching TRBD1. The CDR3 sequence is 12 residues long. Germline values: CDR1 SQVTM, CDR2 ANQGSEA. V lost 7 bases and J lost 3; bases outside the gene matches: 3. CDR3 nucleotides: TGCAGCGCAGGGGGTGGCAAAAACATTCAGTACTTC. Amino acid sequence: CSAGGGKNIQYF.

CDR3 sequence: CSARVLREVYEQYF. The CDR3 bases are TGCAGTGCTAGGGTACTGCGGGAGGTCTACGAGCAGTACTTC. The V call is TRBV20-1, the J call TRBJ2-4; TRBD2 agrees at 8 bases. The J call may be faulty, since TRBJ2-7 better matches the DNA end. The CDR3 is made up of 14 amino acids. The germline CDR1 and CDR2 sequences are DFQATT and SNEGSKA (reference sequence).

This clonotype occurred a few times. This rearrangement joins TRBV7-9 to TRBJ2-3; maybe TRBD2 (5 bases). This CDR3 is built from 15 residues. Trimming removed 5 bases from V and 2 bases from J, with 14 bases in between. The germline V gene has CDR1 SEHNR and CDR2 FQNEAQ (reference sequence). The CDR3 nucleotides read TGTGCCAGCAGCACAAAAGGGAGTCCCACAGATACGCAGTATTTT. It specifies CASSTKGSPTDTQYF.

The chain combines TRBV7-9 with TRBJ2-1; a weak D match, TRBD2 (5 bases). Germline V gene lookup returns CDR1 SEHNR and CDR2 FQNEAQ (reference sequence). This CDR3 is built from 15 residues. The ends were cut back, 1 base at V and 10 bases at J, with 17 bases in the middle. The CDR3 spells CASSLDSYGEREQFF. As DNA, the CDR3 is TGTGCCAGCAGCTTAGATTCTTACGGGGAAAGGGAGCAGTTCTTC.

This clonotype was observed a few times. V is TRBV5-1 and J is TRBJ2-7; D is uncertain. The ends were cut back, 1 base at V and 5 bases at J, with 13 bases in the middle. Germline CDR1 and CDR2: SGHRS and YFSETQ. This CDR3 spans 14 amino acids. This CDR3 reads CASSLKGRLDEQYF. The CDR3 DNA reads TGCGCCAGCAGCTTGAAGGGCCGCCTAGACGAGCAGTACTTC.

CDR3 sequence: CASIGQGAPNEKLFF. DNA of the CDR3: TGCGCCAGCATAGGACAGGGGGCGCCTAATGAAAAACTGTTTTTT. The V call is TRBV10-2, the J call TRBJ1-4; TRBD1 matches 11 bases. V was clipped by 7 bases and J by 3 bases; unmatched bases: 4. This CDR3 comprises 15 residues. CDR1 WSHSY and CDR2 SAAADI come from the germline V gene.

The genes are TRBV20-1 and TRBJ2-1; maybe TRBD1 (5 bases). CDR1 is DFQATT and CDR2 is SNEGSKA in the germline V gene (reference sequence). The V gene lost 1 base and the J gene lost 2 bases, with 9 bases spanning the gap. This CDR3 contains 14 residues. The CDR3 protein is CSARVGQTYNEQFF. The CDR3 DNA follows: TGCAGTGCTAGAGTTGGACAAACCTACAATGAGCAGTTCTTC.